This T cell receptor beta chain came from a study of blood T cell repertoires in COVID-19. Study information: The United States, Italy and Spain provided the acute and convalescent COVID-19 samples. Sample material is recorded as cDNA or gDNA derived from T cells, B-cell-depleted T cells, or PBMCs.

This CDR3 is built from 11 residues. The germline CDR1 and CDR2 sequences are LNHDA and SQIVND (reference sequence). V shed 7 bases and J shed 4 bases, with 5 bases lying between them. Original data processing: It was from reference gene primer amplification that nucleated cell counts were estimated. Sequencing was performed with immunoSEQ multiplex PCR; in TCRdb, only in-frame clones are kept and a portion is missing. V and J calls and clone size come straight from that table; D and trimming were deduced from the DNA. Of under 150,000 clones listed, about four fifths were seen once; the top ten hold roughly 9.7%.

The rearrangement joins TRBV19 to TRBJ2-1; D call uncertain. The receptor comes from a man aged 35-49 years with active or convalescent COVID-19. Sequencing was performed on peripheral blood. CDR3 sequence: CASIHYNEQFF. In DNA form, the CDR3 reads TGTGCCAGTATCCATTACAATGAGCAGTTCTTC.